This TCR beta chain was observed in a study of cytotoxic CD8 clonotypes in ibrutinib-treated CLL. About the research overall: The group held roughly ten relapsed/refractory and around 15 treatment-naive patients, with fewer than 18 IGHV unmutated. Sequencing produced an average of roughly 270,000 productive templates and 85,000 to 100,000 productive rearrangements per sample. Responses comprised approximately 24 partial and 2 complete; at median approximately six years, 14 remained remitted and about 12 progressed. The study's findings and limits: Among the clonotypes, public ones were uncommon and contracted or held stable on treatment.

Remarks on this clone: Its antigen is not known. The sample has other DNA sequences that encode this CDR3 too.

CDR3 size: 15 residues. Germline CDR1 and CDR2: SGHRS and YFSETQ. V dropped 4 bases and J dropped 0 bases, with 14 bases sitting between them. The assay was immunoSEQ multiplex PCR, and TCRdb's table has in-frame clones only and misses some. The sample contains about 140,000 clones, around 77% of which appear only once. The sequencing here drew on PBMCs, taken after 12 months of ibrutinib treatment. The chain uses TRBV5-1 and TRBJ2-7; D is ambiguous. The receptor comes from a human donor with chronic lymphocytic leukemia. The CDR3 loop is CASSPDPPSSYEQYF. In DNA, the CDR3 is TGCGCCAGCAGCCCCGACCCTCCAAGCTCCTACGAGCAGTACTTC.